This T cell receptor beta chain was captured by sequencing in a study of human T cells and chemical hapten exposure. The V end was cut by 4 bases, the J end by 4 bases, with 17 bases between. From germline, CDR1 is SGHAT and CDR2 FQNNGV. The CDR3 loop spans 15 amino acids. MiXCR, run by TCRdb on the RACE reads, gives a single entry per CDR3 protein. The sample records some 79,000 distinct CDR3 sequences, 10% being singletons. With respect to this clonotype: The antigen remains unidentified.

Time point defined: patch test 2, 6 weeks after DPC sensitization. The treatment was: therapeutic diphenylcyclopropenone sensitization with weekly scalp DPC. Before extraction, the whole blood was not fractionated, and total RNA was taken from it. Study conclusions and caveats: Unchanged with DPC sensitization were TCRs above 1 in 1000 frequency.

This receptor was taken from a woman aged 45-60 years with alopecia areata. Some clones in this sample may be carry-over from other donors' samples. This specimen consisted of whole blood, obtained in connection with sensitization to the hapten diphenylcyclopropenone (DPC). J is TRBJ2-7 and V is TRBV11-2; tentatively, D is TRBD2 (6 bases). CDR3 residues: CASSSQEGRTYEQYF. The CDR3 nucleotides read TGTGCCAGCAGCTCGCAGGAGGGTCGGACGTACGAGCAGTACTTC.